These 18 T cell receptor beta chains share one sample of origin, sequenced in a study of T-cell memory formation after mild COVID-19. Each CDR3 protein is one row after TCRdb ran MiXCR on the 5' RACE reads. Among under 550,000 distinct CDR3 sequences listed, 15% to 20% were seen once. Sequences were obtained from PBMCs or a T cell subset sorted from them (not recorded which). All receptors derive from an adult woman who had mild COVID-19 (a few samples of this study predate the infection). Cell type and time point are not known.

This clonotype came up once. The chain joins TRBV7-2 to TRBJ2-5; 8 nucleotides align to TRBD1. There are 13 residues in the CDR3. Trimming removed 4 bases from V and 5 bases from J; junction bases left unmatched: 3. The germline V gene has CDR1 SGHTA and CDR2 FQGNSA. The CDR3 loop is CASSWTGIETQYF. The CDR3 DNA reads TGTGCCAGCAGCTGGACAGGGATTGAGACCCAGTACTTC.

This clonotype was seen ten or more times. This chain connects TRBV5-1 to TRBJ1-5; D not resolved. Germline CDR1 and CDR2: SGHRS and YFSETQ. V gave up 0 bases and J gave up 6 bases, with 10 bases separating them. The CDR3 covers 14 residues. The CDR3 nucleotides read TGCGCCAGCAGCTTGGATGGGGTCGGTCAGCCCCAGCATTTT. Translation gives CASSLDGVGQPQHF.

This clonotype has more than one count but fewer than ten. The CDR3: CASSLDTGGDYGYTF. The CDR3 nucleotides are TGCGCCAGCAGCTTGGACACAGGGGGGGACTATGGCTACACCTTC. The chain has TRBV5-1 and TRBJ1-2; 8 bases are shared with TRBD1. V shed 0 bases, J shed 3 bases, and the junction held 4 bases outside the gene matches. CDR1 is SGHRS, CDR2 YFSETQ, per germline. This CDR3 region has 15 residues.

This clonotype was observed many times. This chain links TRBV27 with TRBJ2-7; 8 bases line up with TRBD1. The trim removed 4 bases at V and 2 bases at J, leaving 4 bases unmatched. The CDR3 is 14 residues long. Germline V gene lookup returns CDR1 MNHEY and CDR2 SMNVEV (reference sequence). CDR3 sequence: CASSYDRGTYEQYF. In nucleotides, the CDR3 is TGTGCCAGCAGTTACGACAGGGGAACCTACGAGCAGTACTTC.

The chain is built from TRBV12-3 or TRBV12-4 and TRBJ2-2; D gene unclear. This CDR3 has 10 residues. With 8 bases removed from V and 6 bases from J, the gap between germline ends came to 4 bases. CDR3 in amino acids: CASGPGELFF. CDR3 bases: TGTGCCAGCGGCCCCGGGGAGCTGTTTTTT.

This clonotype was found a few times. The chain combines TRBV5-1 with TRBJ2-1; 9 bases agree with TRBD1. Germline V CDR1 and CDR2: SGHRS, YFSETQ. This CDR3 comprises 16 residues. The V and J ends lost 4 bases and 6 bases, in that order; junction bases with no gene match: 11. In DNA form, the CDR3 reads TGCGCCAGCAGCCGATATCCGGGGACAGGGAGCAATGAGCAGTTCTTC. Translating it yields CASSRYPGTGSNEQFF. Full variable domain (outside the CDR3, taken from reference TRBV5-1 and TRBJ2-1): KAGVTQTPRYLIKTRGQQVTLSCSPISGHRSVSWYQQTPGQGLQFLFEYFSETQRNKGNFPGRFSGRQFSNSRSEMNVSTLELGDSALYLCASSRYPGTGSNEQFFGPGTRLTVL.

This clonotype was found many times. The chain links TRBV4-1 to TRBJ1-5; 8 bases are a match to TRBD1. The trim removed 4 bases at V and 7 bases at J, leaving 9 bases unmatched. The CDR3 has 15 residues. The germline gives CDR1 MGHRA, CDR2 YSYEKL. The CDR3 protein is CASSPGLQGGQPQHF. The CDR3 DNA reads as TGCGCCAGCAGCCCCGGCTTACAGGGGGGACAGCCCCAGCATTTT.

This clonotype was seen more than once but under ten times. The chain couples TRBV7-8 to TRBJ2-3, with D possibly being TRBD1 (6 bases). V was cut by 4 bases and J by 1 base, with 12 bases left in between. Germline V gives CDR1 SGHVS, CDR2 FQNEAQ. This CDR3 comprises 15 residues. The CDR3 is CASSYLRGRTDTQYF. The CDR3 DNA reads TGTGCCAGCAGCTACCTCAGGGGCCGCACAGATACGCAGTATTTT.

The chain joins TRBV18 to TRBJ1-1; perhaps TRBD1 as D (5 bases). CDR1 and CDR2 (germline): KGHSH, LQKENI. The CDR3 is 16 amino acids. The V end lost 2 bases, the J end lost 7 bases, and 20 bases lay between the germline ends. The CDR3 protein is CASSPGRVPGIYEAFF. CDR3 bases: TGTGCCAGCTCACCAGGCAGGGTCCCGGGGATATATGAAGCTTTCTTT.

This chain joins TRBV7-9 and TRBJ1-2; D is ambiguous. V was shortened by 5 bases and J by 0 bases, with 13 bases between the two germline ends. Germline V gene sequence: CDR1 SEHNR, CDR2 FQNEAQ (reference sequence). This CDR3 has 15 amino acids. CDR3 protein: CASSPFDRANYGYTF. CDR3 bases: TGTGCCAGCAGCCCATTCGATCGAGCTAACTATGGCTACACCTTC.

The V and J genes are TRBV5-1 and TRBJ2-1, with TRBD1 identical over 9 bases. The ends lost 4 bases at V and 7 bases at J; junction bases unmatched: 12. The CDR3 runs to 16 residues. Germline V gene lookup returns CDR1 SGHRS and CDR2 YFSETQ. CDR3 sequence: CASSLQGAGMWNEQFF. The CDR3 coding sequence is TGCGCCAGCAGCCTACAGGGGGCGGGGATGTGGAATGAGCAGTTCTTC.

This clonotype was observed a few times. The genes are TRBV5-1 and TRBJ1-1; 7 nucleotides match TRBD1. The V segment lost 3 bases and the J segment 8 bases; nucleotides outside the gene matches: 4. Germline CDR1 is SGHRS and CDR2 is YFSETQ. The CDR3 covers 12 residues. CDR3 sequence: CASSSGQREAFF. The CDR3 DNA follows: TGCGCCAGCAGCTCGGGACAGCGGGAAGCTTTCTTT.

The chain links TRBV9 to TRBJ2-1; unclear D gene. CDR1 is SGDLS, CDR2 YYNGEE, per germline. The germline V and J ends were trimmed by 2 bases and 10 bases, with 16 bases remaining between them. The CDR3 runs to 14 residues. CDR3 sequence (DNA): TGTGCCAGCAGCGTCAGAGATGTGGTAAGCGAGCAGTTCTTC. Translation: CASSVRDVVSEQFF. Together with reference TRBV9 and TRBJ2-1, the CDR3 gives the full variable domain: DSGVTQTPKHLITATGQRVTLRCSPRSGDLSVYWYQQSLDQGLQFLIQYYNGEERAKGNILERFSAQQFPDLHSELNLSSLELGDSALYFCASSVRDVVSEQFFGPGTRLTVL.

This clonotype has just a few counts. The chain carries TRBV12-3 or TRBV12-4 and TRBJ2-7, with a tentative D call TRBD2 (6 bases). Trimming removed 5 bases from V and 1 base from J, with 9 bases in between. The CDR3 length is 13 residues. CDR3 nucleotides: TGTGCCAGCAGTCCCCTAGCGTCCTACGAGCAGTACTTC. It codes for CASSPLASYEQYF.

Here the CDR3 reads CASSLEPMGSYEQYF. The CDR3 region has the DNA TGTGCCAGCAGCTTAGAACCTATGGGTTCCTACGAGCAGTACTTC. This chain uses TRBV7-2 with TRBJ2-7; D ambiguous. The CDR3 totals 15 residues. Trimming pared 1 base from V and 1 base from J, leaving 11 bases between. The V gene's germline CDR1 is SGHTA and CDR2 FQGNSA.

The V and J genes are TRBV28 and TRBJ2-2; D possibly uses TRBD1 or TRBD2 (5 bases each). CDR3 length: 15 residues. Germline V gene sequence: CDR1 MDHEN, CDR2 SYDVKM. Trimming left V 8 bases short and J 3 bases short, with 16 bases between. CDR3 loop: CASVWERGDTGELFF. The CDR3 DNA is TGTGCCAGCGTGTGGGAGAGGGGAGACACCGGGGAGCTGTTTTTT.

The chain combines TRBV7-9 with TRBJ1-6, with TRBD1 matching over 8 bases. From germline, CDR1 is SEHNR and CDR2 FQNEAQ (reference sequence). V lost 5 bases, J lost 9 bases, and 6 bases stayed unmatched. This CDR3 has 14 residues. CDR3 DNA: TGTGCCAGCAGCCCCACAGGGGGAAGTTCACCCCTCCACTTT. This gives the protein CASSPTGGSSPLHF.

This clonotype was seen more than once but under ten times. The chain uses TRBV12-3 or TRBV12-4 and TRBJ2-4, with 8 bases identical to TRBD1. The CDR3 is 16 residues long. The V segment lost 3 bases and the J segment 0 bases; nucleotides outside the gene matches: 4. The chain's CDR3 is CASSFWTGPAKNIQYF. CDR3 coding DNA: TGTGCCAGCAGTTTCTGGACAGGGCCAGCCAAAAACATTCAGTACTTC.